Following are 13 T cell receptor beta chains from one sample sequenced in a study of CD8 T cells in ankylosing spondylitis. TCRdb recomputed calls from the 5' RACE reads with MiXCR, one row per CDR3 protein. This sample has around 250,000 distinct CDR3 sequences, with 30% to 40% found just once. Input material: blood, either unsorted or a sorted T cell fraction (not recorded which). The receptor source for this set is a male donor with ankylosing spondylitis or in good health (not recorded which).

The chain recombines TRBV29-1 with TRBJ1-4; 7 positions match TRBD1. CDR3 length: 13 residues. J lost 5 bases, V lost 8 bases, and 8 bases had no gene match. Germline V gene data show CDR1 as SQVTM and CDR2 as ANQGSEA. The CDR3 spells CSFTGTANEKLFF. The CDR3 DNA sequence: TGCAGCTTTACCGGGACAGCGAATGAAAAACTGTTTTTT.

The genes are TRBV24-1 and TRBJ1-4; possibly TRBD1 for D (5 bases). CDR1 KGHDR and CDR2 SFDVKD come from the germline V gene. There are 17 residues in the CDR3. Trimming removed 0 bases from V and 0 bases from J, with 10 bases in between. Here the CDR3 reads CATSDLGQGATNEKLFF. In nucleotides, the CDR3 is TGTGCCACCAGTGATTTGGGGCAGGGTGCAACTAATGAAAAACTGTTTTTT.

The rearrangement uses TRBV11-2 and TRBJ2-7; TRBD1 matches at 8 bases. The CDR3 is 13 amino acids. Germline V gives CDR1 SGHAT, CDR2 FQNNGV. The junction had 3 bases not matched to a gene; V was cut back by 5 bases and J by 3 bases. CDR3 loop: CASSPGQVYEQYF. The CDR3 DNA sequence: TGTGCCAGCAGCCCGGGACAGGTCTACGAGCAGTACTTC.

The rearrangement joins TRBV20-1 to TRBJ2-7, with D unresolved. The V gene lost 0 bases and the J gene lost 3 bases, with 15 bases spanning the gap. CDR3 size: 15 residues. Germline values: CDR1 DFQATT, CDR2 SNEGSKA (reference sequence). The DNA of the CDR3 is TGCAGTGCTAGAGATCCTCTGGACCCGAGCTACGAGCAGTACTTC. It codes for CSARDPLDPSYEQYF.

V is TRBV9 and J is TRBJ2-1, with a possible D match to TRBD2 (6 bases). The CDR3 consists of 14 residues. CDR1 is SGDLS, CDR2 YYNGEE, per germline. Trimming took off 6 bases at V and 3 bases at J, with 13 bases between the two ends. This CDR3 reads CASNRGWVYNEQFF. CDR3 sequence (DNA): TGTGCCAGCAATCGGGGGTGGGTCTACAATGAGCAGTTCTTC.

This rearrangement joins TRBV7-2 to TRBJ1-4, with D uncertain. The CDR3 covers 15 residues. V lost 6 bases and J lost 2, with 13 bases in between. Per germline, CDR1 SGHTA and CDR2 FQGNSA. This CDR3 is CASSRSQATNEKLFF. CDR3 nucleotides: TGTGCCAGCAGTCGCTCCCAGGCGACTAATGAAAAACTGTTTTTT.

This clonotype was recorded a few times. The V call is TRBV29-1, the J call TRBJ1-2; 12 positions match TRBD1. V trimming: 1 base; J trimming: 11 bases; junction bases outside the gene matches: 2. The CDR3 loop spans 12 amino acids. Germline lookup yields CDR1 SQVTM and CDR2 ANQGSEA. Written as DNA, the CDR3 is TGCAGCGTTGAAGGGGACAGGGGGCTGTACACCTTC. The encoded protein is CSVEGDRGLYTF.

V is TRBV5-5 and J is TRBJ2-7; no clear D gene. With 3 bases removed from V and 3 bases from J, the gap between germline ends came to 10 bases. CDR3 size: 13 residues. In germline, CDR1 is SGHKS, CDR2 YYEKEE (reference sequence). CDR3 coding DNA: TGTGCCAGCAGCTCCCTCCCCCTCTACGAGCAGTACTTC. Translated, it gives CASSSLPLYEQYF.

The V call is TRBV7-9, the J call TRBJ2-1, with D hard to call. Germline values: CDR1 SEHNR, CDR2 FQNEAQ (reference sequence). The CDR3 contains 14 residues. With 5 bases removed from V and 0 bases from J, the gap between germline ends came to 8 bases. The CDR3 region has the DNA TGTGCCAGCAGCCCACCAGACTCCTACAATGAGCAGTTCTTC. Translated: CASSPPDSYNEQFF.

The sample holds many counts of this clonotype. The rearrangement uses TRBV20-1 and TRBJ2-3; D remains unclear. V was clipped by 6 bases and J by 1 base, with 11 bases between them. CDR3 length: 13 residues. Germline loops: CDR1 DFQATT, CDR2 SNEGSKA (reference sequence). The CDR3 sequence is CSALNRGTDTQYF. The CDR3 nucleotides read TGCAGTGCCCTAAATCGCGGCACAGATACGCAGTATTTT.

This clonotype was recorded a few times. This chain links TRBV6-6 with TRBJ2-2, with D perhaps assigned TRBD1 or TRBD2 (5 bases each). This CDR3 has 13 amino acids. The germline gives CDR1 MNHNY, CDR2 SVGAGI (reference sequence). V lost 6 bases and J lost 7, with 12 bases in between. CDR3 in DNA: TGTGCCAGCAGCCCCGGGACGCGCGGGGAGCTGTTTTTT. Translating gives CASSPGTRGELFF.

The V call is TRBV20-1, the J call TRBJ1-2, with D uncertain. V lost 0 bases and J lost 8, with 13 bases in between. The V gene's germline CDR1 is DFQATT and CDR2 SNEGSKA (reference sequence). The CDR3 covers 13 residues. CDR3 DNA sequence: TGCAGTGCTAGAGACCTCAGGCCCGCCGGCTACACCTTC. It translates to CSARDLRPAGYTF.

As concerns this clonotype: The junction differs from germline at one of its ends, possibly a read error. The chain employs TRBV29-1 and TRBJ2-1; D unclear. The CDR3 spans 14 residues. Germline V gene data show CDR1 as SQVTM and CDR2 as ANQGSEA. In DNA, the CDR3 is TGCAGCGTGGAAGGGTGGGGAAAGTACGGTGAGCAGTTCTTC. This gives the protein CSVEGWGKYGEQFF.